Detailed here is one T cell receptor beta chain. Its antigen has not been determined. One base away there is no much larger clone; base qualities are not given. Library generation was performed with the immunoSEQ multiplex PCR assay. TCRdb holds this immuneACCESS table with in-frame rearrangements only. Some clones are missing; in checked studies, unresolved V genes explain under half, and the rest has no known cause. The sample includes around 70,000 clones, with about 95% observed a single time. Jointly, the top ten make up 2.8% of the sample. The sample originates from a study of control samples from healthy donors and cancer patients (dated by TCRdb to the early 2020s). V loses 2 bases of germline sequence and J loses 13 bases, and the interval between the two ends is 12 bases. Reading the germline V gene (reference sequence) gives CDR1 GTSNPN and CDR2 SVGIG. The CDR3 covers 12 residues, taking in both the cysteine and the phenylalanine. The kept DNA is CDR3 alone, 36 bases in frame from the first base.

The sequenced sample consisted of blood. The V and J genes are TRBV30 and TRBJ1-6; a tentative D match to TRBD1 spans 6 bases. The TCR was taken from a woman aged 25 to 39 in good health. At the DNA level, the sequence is TGTGCCTGGAGTTCCGGGACATTCCCCCTCCACTTT. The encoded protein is CAWSSGTFPLHF. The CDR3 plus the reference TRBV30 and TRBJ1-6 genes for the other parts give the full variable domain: SQTIHQWPATLVQPVGSPLSLECTVEGTSNPNLYWYRQAAGRGLQLLFYSVGIGQISSEVPQNLSASRPQDRQFILSSKKLLLSDSGFYLCAWSSGTFPLHFGNGTRLTVT.